This TCR beta chain was identified in a study of T cell responses to AZD1222 COVID-19 vaccine. As concerns this clone: Its target is not known.

Only in-frame clones appear in the TCRdb table, and some are missing; sequencing was by immunoSEQ multiplex PCR. The sample has 150,000 to 200,000 clones, around 88% seen once. Study findings and constraints: Possibly, clonal diversity was underestimated; donors were largely white British and included more females. Among spike-specific TCRs, nearly half reportedly target unmutated variant regions. An increase in Spike-specific TCR breadth and depth was observed after two AZD1222 doses. Among those given AZD1222, only five or six were seropositive at baseline.

CDR3 size: 18 residues. Germline V CDR1 and CDR2: MNHEY, SMNVEV (reference sequence). Trimming took 8 bases from V and 4 from J; bases not matched to a gene: 20. The V and J genes are TRBV27 and TRBJ2-5; 9 bases map to TRBD2. The TCR originated in an adult who received the AZD1222 COVID-19 vaccine. Sequences were derived from peripheral blood, sampled 28 days after the second AZD1222 dose. The CDR3 sequence is CASRTILAGPGDRETQYF. In nucleotides, the CDR3 is TGTGCCAGCCGGACCATACTAGCGGGCCCTGGAGATCGAGAGACCCAGTACTTC.